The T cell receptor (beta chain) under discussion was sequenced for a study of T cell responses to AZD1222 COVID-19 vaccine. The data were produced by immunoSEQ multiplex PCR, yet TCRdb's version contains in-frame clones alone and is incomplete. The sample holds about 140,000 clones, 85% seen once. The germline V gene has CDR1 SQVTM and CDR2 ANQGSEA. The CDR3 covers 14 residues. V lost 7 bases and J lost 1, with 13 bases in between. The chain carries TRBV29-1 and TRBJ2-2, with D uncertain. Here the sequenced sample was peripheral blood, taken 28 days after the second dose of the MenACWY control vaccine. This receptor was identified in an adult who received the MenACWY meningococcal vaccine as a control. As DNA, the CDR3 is TGCAGCGCCAGAACGCCAGTGAACACCGGGGAGCTGTTTTTT. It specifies CSARTPVNTGELFF.